This T cell receptor (beta chain) was identified during a study of T cell changes during pregnancy in multiple sclerosis. The assay was immunoSEQ multiplex PCR, and TCRdb's table has in-frame clones only and misses some. The repertoire holds 60,000 or so clones, with roughly 91% as singletons. Germline V gene sequence: CDR1 LGHNA, CDR2 YSLEER. This CDR3 spans 15 amino acids. V dropped 5 bases and J dropped 4; count of bases not matched to a gene: 4. This TCR came from a female donor with multiple sclerosis, enrolled in a pregnancy study. The starting material was peripheral blood, obtained before pregnancy. This chain joins TRBV4-3 and TRBJ2-7; TRBD2 matches 14 bases. CDR3 DNA: TGCGCCAGCAGCGGACGACTAGCGGGGGGGTACGAGCAGTACTTC. It is translated as CASSGRLAGGYEQYF.